The rows below give T cell receptor beta chains drawn from one sample of a study of T cells in Graves' hyperthyroidism and ophthalmopathy. TCRdb called the multiplex PCR reads again in MiXCR, with one record for every CDR3 protein. The sample includes some 700,000 distinct CDR3 sequences, roughly a sixth of them seen just once. The sample taken for sequencing was blood. These TCRs come from a man aged 45-65 years with Graves' hyperthyroidism. CDR3s include the opening cysteine and the closing phenylalanine or tryptophan. The D gene is left open where the match is weak. Some rows have no size entry. The others give once, few or many, or a class for an expanded clone.

J: TRBJ1-4; D: NA; V: TRBV3-1; size: few; CDR3: CASSQAGRREKLFF; DNA: TGTGCCAGCAGCCAAGCAGGAAGACGGGAAAAACTGTTTTTT
J: TRBJ2-2; D: NA; V: TRBV24-1; size: many; CDR3: CATSDLGRGAGELFF; DNA: TGTGCCACCAGTGATTTGGGCAGGGGGGCCGGGGAGCTGTTTTTT
J: TRBJ1-2; D: NA; V: TRBV28; size: many; CDR3: CASSFGGQGYTF; DNA: TGTGCCAGCAGTTTCGGGGGGCAAGGCTACACCTTC
J: TRBJ2-5; D: TRBD1; V: TRBV6-1; size: many; CDR3: CASSLQGARETQYF; DNA: TGTGCCAGCAGCCTCCAGGGGGCCCGGGAGACCCAGTACTTC
J: TRBJ2-7; D: TRBD1; V: TRBV20-1; size: NA; CDR3: CSARAGQGHYEQYF; DNA: TGCAGTGCTAGAGCGGGACAGGGACACTACGAGCAGTACTTC
J: TRBJ2-1; D: NA; V: TRBV24-1; size: many; CDR3: CATSDPTAQGSYNEQFF; DNA: TGTGCCACCAGTGATCCCACGGCCCAGGGCTCCTACAATGAGCAGTTCTTC
J: TRBJ1-1; D: NA; V: TRBV6-1; size: NA; CDR3: CASSPYPEAFF; DNA: TGTGCCAGCAGTCCTTATCCTGAAGCTTTCTTT
J: TRBJ2-3; D: NA; V: TRBV24-1; size: many; CDR3: CATSDFTRGQSTDTQYF; DNA: TGTGCCACCAGTGATTTCACCAGGGGACAAAGCACAGATACGCAGTATTTT
J: TRBJ2-7; D: NA; V: TRBV20-1; size: few; CDR3: CSARLPGPSYEQYF; DNA: TGCAGTGCTAGACTTCCGGGACCCTCCTACGAGCAGTACTTC
J: TRBJ2-5; D: NA; V: TRBV5-6; size: NA; CDR3: CASSFGTPVETQYF; DNA: TGTGCCAGCAGCTTCGGGACACCAGTGGAGACCCAGTACTTC
J: TRBJ2-3; D: NA; V: TRBV14; size: many; CDR3: CASSPGGVGHTQYF; DNA: TGTGCCAGCAGCCCCGGTGGCGTCGGCCATACGCAGTATTTT
J: TRBJ2-1; D: NA; V: TRBV29-1; size: NA; CDR3: CSGERAFGEQFF; DNA: TGCAGCGGAGAGCGGGCCTTCGGGGAGCAGTTCTTC
J: TRBJ2-3; D: TRBD2; V: TRBV9; size: few; CDR3: CASSEGESGRAPDTQYF; DNA: TGTGCCAGCAGCGAGGGGGAGAGCGGGAGGGCCCCAGATACGCAGTATTTT
J: TRBJ2-5; D: NA; V: TRBV18; size: NA; CDR3: CASSSRRPAVQETQYF; DNA: TGTGCCAGCTCATCGCGCAGACCAGCGGTACAAGAGACCCAGTACTTC
J: TRBJ2-7; D: TRBD1; V: TRBV7-2; size: NA; CDR3: CASRPDRGFTYEQYF; DNA: TGTGCCAGCAGACCCGACAGGGGCTTCACCTACGAGCAGTACTTC
J: TRBJ2-7; D: TRBD2; V: TRBV11-2; size: many; CDR3: CASSSGGTSGRYEQYF; DNA: TGTGCCAGCAGCTCTGGCGGGACTAGCGGGAGGTACGAGCAGTACTTC
J: TRBJ1-2; D: TRBD1; V: TRBV6-1; size: NA; CDR3: CASSEMTGTNYGYTF; DNA: TGTGCCAGCAGTGAGATGACAGGGACTAACTATGGCTACACCTTC
J: TRBJ2-1; D: NA; V: TRBV12-3/TRBV12-4; size: many; CDR3: CASTQGRHYNEQFF; DNA: TGTGCCAGCACCCAGGGACGGCACTACAATGAGCAGTTCTTC
J: TRBJ2-2; D: TRBD2; V: TRBV10-3; size: many; CDR3: CATRTLLAGPNTGELFF; DNA: TGTGCCACGCGCACCTTACTAGCGGGTCCGAACACCGGGGAGCTGTTTTTT
J: TRBJ2-7; D: TRBD2; V: TRBV2; size: NA; CDR3: CASSEGGGRYEQYF; DNA: TGTGCCAGCAGTGAAGGGGGCGGGAGGTACGAGCAGTACTTC
J: TRBJ1-2; D: NA; V: TRBV28; size: NA; CDR3: CASSSGAAFYTF; DNA: TGTGCCAGCAGTTCTGGGGCAGCTTTCTACACCTTC
J: TRBJ2-5; D: NA; V: TRBV12-3/TRBV12-4; size: many; CDR3: CASNQGETQYF; DNA: TGTGCCAGCAATCAAGGAGAGACCCAGTACTTC
J: TRBJ1-1; D: NA; V: TRBV6-5; size: NA; CDR3: CASSSPLMNTEAFF; DNA: TGTGCCAGCAGTTCCCCATTGATGAACACTGAAGCTTTCTTT
J: TRBJ2-7; D: NA; V: TRBV9; size: few; CDR3: CASSVAKAGRAHEQYF; DNA: TGTGCCAGCAGCGTAGCTAAGGCTGGCCGGGCCCACGAGCAGTACTTC
J: TRBJ2-3; D: TRBD1; V: TRBV6-2/TRBV6-3; size: NA; CDR3: CASRRRDRGPLTDTQYF; DNA: TGTGCCAGCAGGCGAAGAGACAGGGGCCCCCTCACAGATACGCAGTATTTT
J: TRBJ2-1; D: NA; V: TRBV19; size: few; CDR3: CASSIAGHSYNEQFF; DNA: TGTGCCAGTAGTATTGCGGGACACTCCTACAATGAGCAGTTCTTC
J: TRBJ1-1; D: TRBD1; V: TRBV3-1; size: few; CDR3: CASSIRQGATEAFF; DNA: TGTGCCAGCAGCATACGACAGGGGGCGACTGAAGCTTTCTTT
J: TRBJ2-7; D: NA; V: TRBV20-1; size: medium-sized; CDR3: CSARDVTGRPHEQYF; DNA: TGCAGTGCTAGAGACGTGACGGGACGTCCCCACGAGCAGTACTTC
J: TRBJ1-1; D: TRBD1; V: TRBV6-1; size: NA; CDR3: CASNTGGTEAFF; DNA: TGTGCCAGCAATACAGGGGGCACTGAAGCTTTCTTT
J: TRBJ2-7; D: NA; V: TRBV27; size: many; CDR3: CASSLRLHHYEQYF; DNA: TGTGCCAGCAGTTTACGACTGCACCACTACGAGCAGTACTTC
J: TRBJ1-4; D: TRBD1; V: TRBV11-2; size: many; CDR3: CASSLVTGARFEKLFF; DNA: TGTGCCAGCAGCTTAGTCACAGGGGCCAGGTTTGAAAAACTGTTTTTT
J: TRBJ2-1; D: NA; V: TRBV15; size: NA; CDR3: CATSREDGSSYNEQFF; DNA: TGTGCCACCAGCAGAGAGGACGGAAGCTCCTACAATGAGCAGTTCTTC
J: TRBJ2-7; D: TRBD1; V: TRBV30; size: NA; CDR3: CAWTSGTGVYEQYF; DNA: TGTGCCTGGACCTCCGGGACAGGGGTCTACGAGCAGTACTTC
J: TRBJ2-3; D: NA; V: TRBV5-1; size: many; CDR3: CASSLGRIGTDTQYF; DNA: TGCGCCAGCAGCTTGGGCAGGATCGGCACAGATACGCAGTATTTT
J: TRBJ2-7; D: TRBD2; V: TRBV27; size: many; CDR3: CASSALAGAIEQYF; DNA: TGTGCCAGCAGTGCACTAGCGGGAGCGATAGAGCAGTACTTC
J: TRBJ2-5; D: NA; V: TRBV6-2/TRBV6-3; size: many; CDR3: CASTTPSYGETQYF; DNA: TGTGCCAGCACAACGCCCTCCTACGGGGAGACCCAGTACTTC
J: TRBJ2-1; D: TRBD2; V: TRBV7-8; size: NA; CDR3: CASSLVPPGLDHTEVYNEQFF; DNA: TGTGCCAGCAGCTTAGTTCCCCCGGGACTAGATCATACCGAAGTCTACAATGAGCAGTTCTTC
J: TRBJ2-5; D: TRBD2; V: TRBV19; size: few; CDR3: CASTGRASETQYF; DNA: TGTGCCAGTACCGGGAGGGCCTCAGAGACCCAGTACTTC